What follows are 10 T cell receptor beta chains derived from one specimen sequenced in a study of T cells in women clearing cervical HPV infection. TCRdb keeps only in-frame clones here, not all; method: immunoSEQ multiplex PCR. The specimen's table records about 31,000 clones. Sequencing was carried out using blood buffy coat. These receptors all come from a woman between 18 and 69 years old with a cervical HPV16 infection that either progressed to CIN3+ or cleared (not recorded which).

About this clone itself: The DNA ends 3 residues before the CDR3 does, and the rest of the CDR3 is filled in from the germline J gene. The gene calls are TRBV6-2 or TRBV6-3 and TRBJ2-3, with D perhaps TRBD1 (6 bases). In germline, CDR1 is MNHEY, CDR2 SVGEGT. This CDR3 is 14 amino acids long. The CDR3 loop is CASMAYRENQPQYF. The DNA read from the CDR3 is TGTGCCAGCATGGCATACAGGGAGAATCAGCCG.

As for this clone: The read ends 3 residues early relative to the CDR3; the germline J gene fills the gap. The genes are TRBV2 and TRBJ2-2, with no clear D. This CDR3 comprises 10 residues. Germline CDR1 and CDR2: SNHLY and FYNNEI. Trimming shortened V by 8 bases and J by 7 bases, and 5 bases separated the two germline ends. CDR3 residues: CASRVGELFF. The CDR3 bases that were read are TGTGCCAGCCGGGTCGGGGAG.

About this clone: The sequenced fragment ends 3 residues before the CDR3 boundary, so the rest is inferred from the germline J gene. The V and J genes are TRBV20-1 and TRBJ1-1; 8 bases are shared with TRBD1. V lost 2 bases and J lost 2; bases outside the gene matches: 10. Germline values: CDR1 DFQATT, CDR2 SNEGSKA (reference sequence). CDR3 length equals 16 residues. This chain's CDR3 is CSARTIFGQGNTEAFF. CDR3 DNA (partial): TGCAGTGCTAGAACAATATTTGGACAGGGAAACACTGAA.

In regard to this clone: The read ends 3 residues before the CDR3 terminus; that terminus is restored from the germline J gene. V and J are TRBV7-2 and TRBJ1-5, with 8 positions matching TRBD1. V shed 5 bases, J shed 9 bases, and the junction held 12 bases outside the gene matches. There are 15 residues in the CDR3. CDR1 and CDR2 from the germline V gene are SGHTA and FQGNSA. The DNA read from the CDR3 is TGTGCCAGCAGCACCGGGACAGGCGGGGGTCGGCCC. This gives the protein CASSTGTGGGRP. Given in full, the CDR3 is CASSTGTGGGRPQHF. Full variable domain (outside the CDR3, taken from reference TRBV7-2 and TRBJ1-5): GAGVSQSPSNKVTEKGKDVELRCDPISGHTALYWYRQSLGQGLEFLIYFQGNSAPDKSGLPSDRFSAERTGGSVSTLTIQRTQQEDSAVYLCASSTGTGGGRPQHFGDGTRLSIL.

As concerns this clone: The observed sequence ends 3 residues before the CDR3 terminus, with the missing tail filled in from the germline J gene. This sequence joins TRBV29-1 and TRBJ1-2; tentative D call: TRBD1 (5 bases). The V gene's germline CDR1 is SQVTM and CDR2 ANQGSEA. The CDR3 has 13 residues. V was shortened by 0 bases and J by 7 bases, with 12 bases between the two germline ends. CDR3 region: CSVEDQQGGGYTF. The sequenced CDR3 bases are TGCAGCGTTGAAGATCAGCAGGGAGGTGGC.

Comment on this clone: The CDR3 goes on 3 residues after the read ends, and that part is filled in from the germline J gene. The rearrangement links TRBV28 to TRBJ1-4; no definite D call. V was trimmed by 4 bases and J by 6 bases, leaving 6 bases between them. The germline CDR1 and CDR2 sequences are MDHEN and SYDVKM. The CDR3 has 12 amino acids. The part of the CDR3 DNA that was read is TGTGCCAGCAGTTCCTCGGATGAAAAA. Translating it yields CASSSSDEK. The whole CDR3 protein reads CASSSSDEKLFF.

Worth noting for this clone: The DNA ends 3 residues before the CDR3 does, and the rest of the CDR3 is filled in from the germline J gene. The chain links TRBV5-4 to TRBJ1-1, with TRBD1 matching over 7 bases. The germline gives CDR1 SGHNT, CDR2 YYREEE (reference sequence). This CDR3 has 14 amino acids. The DNA read from the CDR3 is TGTGCCAGCAGCCAAGCGGCCGACAGGGTAGAA. It codes for CASSQAADRVE. The entire CDR3 is CASSQAADRVEAFF.

In the case of this clone: The read halts 3 residues ahead of the CDR3 end, with the missing end drawn from the germline J gene. The genes are TRBV6-2 or TRBV6-3 and TRBJ2-7; TRBD1 aligns across 8 bases. J lost 5 bases, V lost 6 bases, and 6 bases had no gene match. The CDR3 runs to 13 residues. CDR1 is MNHEY, CDR2 SVGEGT, per germline. CDR3 DNA, as far as it was read: TGTGCCAGCAGAGCGACAGGGGCCCACGAG. Its protein product is CASRATGAHE. The CDR3 in its entirety is CASRATGAHEQYF.

Remarks on this clone: The DNA ends 3 residues before the CDR3 does, and the rest of the CDR3 is filled in from the germline J gene. The chain couples TRBV2 to TRBJ2-3, with D possibly matching TRBD2 (5 bases). The CDR3 is 16 residues long. Germline-derived CDR1 and CDR2 are SNHLY and FYNNEI. The covered CDR3 bases are TGTGCCAGCAGTATCGGGGAGCTTATGGGCCAAGAGACG. This gives the protein CASSIGELMGQET. The whole CDR3 protein is CASSIGELMGQETQYF.

As to this clone: The read ends 3 residues early relative to the CDR3; the germline J gene fills the gap. The genes are TRBV20-1 and TRBJ2-1; D is ambiguous. Germline V gene lookup returns CDR1 DFQATT and CDR2 SNEGSKA (reference sequence). V was trimmed by 0 bases and J by 5 bases, leaving 5 bases between them. The CDR3 contains 12 residues. The CDR3 sequence is CSAREFNNEQFF. The sequenced CDR3 bases are TGCAGTGCTAGAGAGTTTAACAATGAG.